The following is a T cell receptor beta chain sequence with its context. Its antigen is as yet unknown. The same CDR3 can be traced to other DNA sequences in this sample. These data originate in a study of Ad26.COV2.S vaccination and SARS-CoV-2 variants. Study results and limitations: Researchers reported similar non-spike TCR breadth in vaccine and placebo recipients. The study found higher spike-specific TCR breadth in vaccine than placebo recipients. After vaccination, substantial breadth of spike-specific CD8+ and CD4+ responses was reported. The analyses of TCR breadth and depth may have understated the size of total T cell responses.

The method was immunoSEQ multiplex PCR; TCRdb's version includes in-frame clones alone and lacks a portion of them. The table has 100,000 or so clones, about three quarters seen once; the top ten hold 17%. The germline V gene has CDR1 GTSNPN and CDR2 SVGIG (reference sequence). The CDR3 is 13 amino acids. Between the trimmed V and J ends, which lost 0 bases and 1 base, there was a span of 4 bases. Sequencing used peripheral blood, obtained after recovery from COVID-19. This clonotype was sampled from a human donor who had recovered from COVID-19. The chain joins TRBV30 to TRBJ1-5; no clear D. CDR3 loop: CAWSVGSNQPQHF. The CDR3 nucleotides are TGTGCCTGGAGTGTGGGGAGCAATCAGCCCCAGCATTTT.